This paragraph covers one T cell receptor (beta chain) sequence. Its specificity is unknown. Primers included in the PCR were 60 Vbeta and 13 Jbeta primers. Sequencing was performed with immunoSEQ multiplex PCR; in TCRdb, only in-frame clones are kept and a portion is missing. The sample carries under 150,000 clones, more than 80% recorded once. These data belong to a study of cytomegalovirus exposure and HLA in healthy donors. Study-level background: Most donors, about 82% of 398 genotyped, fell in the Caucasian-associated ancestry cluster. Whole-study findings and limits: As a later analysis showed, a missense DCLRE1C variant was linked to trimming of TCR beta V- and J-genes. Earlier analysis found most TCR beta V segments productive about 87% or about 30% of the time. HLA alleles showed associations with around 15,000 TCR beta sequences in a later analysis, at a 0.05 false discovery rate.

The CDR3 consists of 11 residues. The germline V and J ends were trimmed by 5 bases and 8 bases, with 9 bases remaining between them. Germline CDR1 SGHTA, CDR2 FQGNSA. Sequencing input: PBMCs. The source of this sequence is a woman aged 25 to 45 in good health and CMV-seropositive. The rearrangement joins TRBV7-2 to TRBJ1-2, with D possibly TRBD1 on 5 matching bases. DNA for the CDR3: TGTGCCAGCAGCCCTGGACACGGCTACACCTTC. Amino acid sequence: CASSPGHGYTF.